This TCR beta chain was sequenced in a study of T cell responses to AZD1222 COVID-19 vaccine. For the study at large: Both about-4-week and about-12-week second-dose recipients were combined. Overall study findings and caveats: Spike as a whole was targeted by vaccine-associated CD4 TCRs, dominant at 160-218 and 743-854. Most donors were white British and more were female, and clonal diversity was possibly underestimated.

A few counts support this clone. The antigen remains unidentified. This table comes from immunoSEQ multiplex PCR, and its TCRdb copy is limited to in-frame clones, with some not included. The table shows 70,000 to 90,000 clones, with more than 75% occurring only once. The V and J ends lost 6 bases and 8 bases, in that order; junction bases with no gene match: 8. The CDR3 loop spans 13 amino acids. CDR1 and CDR2 from the germline V gene are MNHEY and SVGAGI. This sequence joins TRBV6-5 and TRBJ1-2, with TRBD1 matching 8 bases. The clonotype was recovered from an adult in good health. The sample here was peripheral blood, taken on day 0 of AZD1222 vaccination. DNA for the CDR3: TGTGCCAGCAGCCGGACAGGGTATAGAGGCTACACCTTC. Translating gives CASSRTGYRGYTF.